Listed below are T cell receptor beta chains from one sample, sequenced in a study of beta chain features in type 1 diabetes. Sequencing was performed with immunoSEQ multiplex PCR; in TCRdb, only in-frame clones are kept and a portion is missing. This table holds 200,000 to 250,000 clones, about 70% found once. The sample was naive CD4+ T cells from blood. Receptors originate from a young man in good health. Both conserved end residues are part of each CDR3. D genes are given only for firm matches. Some rows have no size entry. The others give once, few or many, or a class for an expanded clone.

d_call,v_call,j_call,clone_size,cdr3_nt,cdr3_aa
-,TRBV7-2,TRBJ2-3,-,TGTGCCAGCAGCTCGGACTCAGATACGCAGTATTTT,CASSSDSDTQYF
-,TRBV7-2,TRBJ2-1,-,TGTGCCACCTCAGACGTAAGCTCCTACAATGAGCAGTTCTTC,CATSDVSSYNEQFF
TRBD1,TRBV28,TRBJ2-7,-,TGTGCCAGCAGCCCGGGACAGGGCTACGAGCAGTACTTC,CASSPGQGYEQYF
-,TRBV2,TRBJ2-3,-,TGTGCCAGCAGGTCGAGGAACGGAGGGGCAGATACGCAGTATTTT,CASRSRNGGADTQYF
TRBD1,TRBV29-1,TRBJ1-1,-,TGCAGCGTGAGGGGGACAGTGAACACTGAAGCTTTCTTT,CSVRGTVNTEAFF
-,TRBV20-1,TRBJ2-1,-,TGCAGTGCTATAGCGTGGGATGAGCAGTTCTTC,CSAIAWDEQFF
-,TRBV30,TRBJ2-1,-,TGTGCCTGGAGCATGGGCTCCTACAATGAGCAGTTCTTC,CAWSMGSYNEQFF
TRBD2,TRBV7-9,TRBJ2-5,-,TGTGCCAGCACCCCCCTGGGGAGCGGGAGGGCCGCGGAGACCCAGTACTTC,CASTPLGSGRAAETQYF
TRBD2,TRBV7-2,TRBJ2-7,-,TGTGCCAGCTGTCCGGGCGGGAGCTCCTACGAGCAGTACTTC,CASCPGGSSYEQYF
-,TRBV2,TRBJ2-1,-,TGTGCCAGCAGTGAAGCGTTCCGGGCGGCCTACAATGAGCAGTTCTTC,CASSEAFRAAYNEQFF
-,TRBV9,TRBJ2-7,few,TGTGCCAGCAGCCCGAGGTTCCGGGACGAGCAGTACTTC,CASSPRFRDEQYF
TRBD1,TRBV20-1,TRBJ2-7,few,TGCAGTGCTGGTAGGGGGCACGAGCAGTACTTC,CSAGRGHEQYF
TRBD2,TRBV29-1,TRBJ2-5,-,TGCAGCGTTGACCCCGGGGGGGCGCGGGAGACCCAGTACTTC,CSVDPGGARETQYF
TRBD1,TRBV29-1,TRBJ2-2,-,TGCAGCGTGACAGGGCAGAACACCGGGGAGCTGTTTTTT,CSVTGQNTGELFF
-,TRBV6-5,TRBJ2-5,-,TGTGCCAGCAGTTACTCGAGAGGGACCCAGTACTTC,CASSYSRGTQYF
TRBD2,TRBV10-3,TRBJ2-1,-,TGTGCCATCAGTGGAGGGACTAGTTACAATGAGCAGTTCTTC,CAISGGTSYNEQFF
-,TRBV15,TRBJ2-7,-,TGTGCCACGGGGCTAGGGGGTAGCTCCTACGAGCAGTACTTC,CATGLGGSSYEQYF
-,TRBV29-1,TRBJ2-1,-,TGCAGCGGCTTGACAAACCCTCGCTCCTACAATGAGCAGTTCTTC,CSGLTNPRSYNEQFF
-,TRBV13,TRBJ2-5,-,TGTGCCAGCAGCTCAATGGGGTTGAAGGAGACCCAGTACTTC,CASSSMGLKETQYF
-,TRBV7-2,TRBJ2-1,-,TGTGCCAGCAGCTTATGGGAGGCCTCCGATGAGCAGTTCTTC,CASSLWEASDEQFF
-,TRBV11-2,TRBJ2-1,-,TGTGCCAGCAGCTTAGAGAATGAGCAGTTCTTC,CASSLENEQFF
-,TRBV7-2,TRBJ2-5,-,TGTGCCAGCAGCTTAGGAGGCAGACAAGAGACCCAGTACTTC,CASSLGGRQETQYF
TRBD2,TRBV5-1,TRBJ2-7,few,TGCGCCAGCAGCTTAAGGGAGGGAGGCGACGAGCAGTACTTC,CASSLREGGDEQYF
-,TRBV6-1,TRBJ2-7,-,TGTGCCAGCAGTGAAGCATGGAACGAGCAGTACTTC,CASSEAWNEQYF
TRBD1,TRBV2,TRBJ1-1,-,TGTGCCAGCAGTGAGACCCAGGGGGGCACTGAAGCTTTCTTT,CASSETQGGTEAFF
TRBD1,TRBV29-1,TRBJ2-7,-,TGCAGCGTTCAGTCCGGGACAGGGGTGGTCGAGCAGTACTTC,CSVQSGTGVVEQYF
TRBD2,TRBV9,TRBJ2-5,-,TGTGCCAGCAGCTATACTAGCGGGGGAGAGACCCAGTACTTC,CASSYTSGGETQYF
-,TRBV28,TRBJ1-2,-,TGTGCCAGCAGTCCCGCAGGAGGGGACTATGGCTACACCTTC,CASSPAGGDYGYTF
-,TRBV5-1,TRBJ2-5,few,TGCGCCAGCAGCAGCTCGTACCAAGAGACCCAGTACTTC,CASSSSYQETQYF
-,TRBV30,TRBJ1-2,-,TGTGCCTGGAGGGACGCAGTCCGGGCCCCTAACTATGGCTACACCTTC,CAWRDAVRAPNYGYTF
-,TRBV30,TRBJ1-5,-,TGTGCCTGGAGCGAGTCCGGGATCAGCAATCAGCCCCAGCATTTT,CAWSESGISNQPQHF
-,TRBV5-1,TRBJ2-3,-,TGCGCCAGCAGCCGGGCCGGGACGGCTAGCACAGATACGCAGTATTTT,CASSRAGTASTDTQYF
TRBD1,TRBV29-1,TRBJ2-5,-,TGCAGCGTTGAAGGCGCTAGGACAGGCGGGGAGACCCAGTACTTC,CSVEGARTGGETQYF
-,TRBV29-1,TRBJ1-1,-,TGCAGCGTGGGGCCCGGGGGCACTGAAGCTTTCTTT,CSVGPGGTEAFF
TRBD2,TRBV28,TRBJ2-4,-,TGTGCCAGCAGTACCAGCGGGGAAGTGGGCATTCAGTACTTC,CASSTSGEVGIQYF
TRBD1,TRBV30,TRBJ2-3,few,TGTGCCTGGAGTCGGGACAGGGCCACAGATACGCAGTATTTT,CAWSRDRATDTQYF
TRBD1,TRBV19,TRBJ2-4,-,TGTGCCAGCACCGGGACAGCTTTGGACATTCAGTACTTC,CASTGTALDIQYF
-,TRBV19,TRBJ2-7,-,TGTGCCAGTAGTACAAGGGGAAAGGACTACGAGCAGTACTTC,CASSTRGKDYEQYF
-,TRBV6-5,TRBJ2-3,-,TGTGCCAGCACCAGGGGCCCCTCGGATACGCAGTATTTT,CASTRGPSDTQYF
TRBD1,TRBV14,TRBJ1-4,-,TGTGCCAGCAGCCCTCGGACAGGATCCAATGAAAAACTGTTTTTT,CASSPRTGSNEKLFF
TRBD2,TRBV28,TRBJ2-7,-,TGTGCCAGCAGTAAGACTAGCGGGAGCTCCTACGAGCAGTACTTC,CASSKTSGSSYEQYF
-,TRBV14,TRBJ2-3,-,TGTGCCAGCAGCCAAGATCTTGGGACAGATACGCAGTATTTT,CASSQDLGTDTQYF
-,TRBV29-1,TRBJ2-1,-,TGCAGCGTTGACCGAACTGGGAATGAGCAGTTCTTC,CSVDRTGNEQFF
-,TRBV9,TRBJ2-5,few,TGTGCCAGCAGTCGCGCCAGGGGCGCATGGGAGACCCAGTACTTC,CASSRARGAWETQYF
-,TRBV7-9,TRBJ2-4,-,TGTGCCAGCAGCTTAGAAGACAACATTCAGTACTTC,CASSLEDNIQYF
-,TRBV30,TRBJ2-1,-,TGTGCCTGGAGTGGTCGATACAATGAGCAGTTCTTC,CAWSGRYNEQFF